These 26 T cell receptor beta chains were sequenced from one sample in a study of T cell repertoires in aging, cancer and after chemotherapy. The template was genomic DNA from peripheral blood, not RNA. Rearranged V-D-J TRB sequences were amplified with a mixed TRB-A/B primer pool. TCRdb re-analysed the multiplex PCR reads in MiXCR, keeping a single row per CDR3 protein. The data contain roughly 9,100 distinct CDR3 sequences, roughly 30% of them seen just once; the ten biggest clones take up 3.5%. The sequenced sample was blood. These receptors originate from a human donor in good health.

By frequency in the sample, this clonotype is medium-sized. This sequence joins TRBV29-1 and TRBJ1-2; D is undetermined. V was shortened by 7 bases and J by 2 bases, with 11 bases between the two germline ends. Germline CDR1 and CDR2: SQVTM and ANQGSEA. This CDR3 is 12 amino acids long. The CDR3 sequence is CSGGGGNYGYTF. DNA of the CDR3: TGCAGCGGAGGAGGAGGGAACTATGGCTACACCTTC. Looking up the rest from reference TRBV29-1 and TRBJ1-2 gives the full variable domain: SAVISQKPSRDICQRGTSLTIQCQVDSQVTMMFWYRQQPGQSLTLIATANQGSEATYESGFVIDKFPISRPNLTFSTLTVSNMSPEDSSIYLCSGGGGNYGYTFGSGTRLTVV.

This rearrangement joins TRBV20-1 to TRBJ1-2, with 8 bases lining up with TRBD1. Germline assignment: CDR1 DFQATT and CDR2 SNEGSKA (reference sequence). The CDR3 sequence is 12 residues long. Here the CDR3 reads CIARQGTYGYTF. The DNA for the CDR3 is TGCATTGCCAGACAGGGGACCTATGGCTACACCTTC.

V gene TRBV7-9 combines with J gene TRBJ1-2, with D unclear. The CDR3 has 13 amino acids. The germline gives CDR1 SEHNR, CDR2 FQNEAQ (reference sequence). V was clipped by 5 bases and J by 7 bases, with 14 bases between them. The CDR3 reads CASSPDEKRGYTF. The CDR3 nucleotides read TGTGCCAGCAGCCCGGACGAAAAACGTGGCTACACCTTC. Full variable domain (outside the CDR3, taken from reference TRBV7-9 and TRBJ1-2): DTGVSQNPRHKITKRGQNVTFRCDPISEHNRLYWYRQTLGQGPEFLTYFQNEAQLEKSRLLSDRFSAERPKGSFSTLEIQRTEQGDSAMYLCASSPDEKRGYTFGSGTRLTVV.

By frequency in the sample, this clonotype is medium-sized (0.01 to 0.1%). The CDR3 region has the DNA TGTGCCTGGAGTTTGCCATATGGCTACACCTTC. It yields the protein CAWSLPYGYTF. The V and J genes are TRBV30 and TRBJ1-2; D remains ambiguous. Trimming stripped 2 bases from V and 5 bases from J, with 6 bases between. The CDR3 totals 11 residues. From germline, CDR1 is GTSNPN and CDR2 SVGIG (reference sequence).

V gene TRBV18 combines with J gene TRBJ1-5; D remains unclear. The V gene's germline CDR1 is KGHSH and CDR2 LQKENI. The CDR3 totals 13 residues. V was clipped by 2 bases and J by 1 base, with 3 bases between them. The CDR3 loop reads CASSPESNQPQHF. The CDR3, as DNA: TGTGCCAGCTCACCAGAGAGCAATCAGCCCCAGCATTTT.

This clonotype was recorded a few times. This chain connects TRBV19 to TRBJ2-3; perhaps TRBD1 as D (5 bases). V lost 7 bases and J lost 10, with 18 bases in between. This CDR3 region has 13 residues. The germline CDR1 and CDR2 sequences are LNHDA and SQIVND (reference sequence). CDR3 in amino acids: CASTPPVGEPQYF. In DNA form, the CDR3 reads TGTGCCAGTACCCCCCCGGTAGGGGAACCGCAGTATTTT.

The V call is TRBV7-6, the J call TRBJ1-3; D is ambiguous. Trimming pared 1 base from V and 2 bases from J, leaving 12 bases between. In germline, CDR1 is SGHVS, CDR2 FNYEAQ. The CDR3 spans 16 residues. The CDR3 nucleotides read TGTGCCAGCAGCTTAGTAGCGGGAGAAACTGGAAACACCATATATTTT. Its protein product is CASSLVAGETGNTIYF. Full variable domain (rest looked up from reference TRBV7-6 and TRBJ1-3): GAGVSQSPRYKVTKRGQDVALRCDPISGHVSLYWYRQALGQGPEFLTYFNYEAQQDKSGLPNDRFSAERPEGSISTLTIQRTEQRDSAMYRCASSLVAGETGNTIYFGEGSWLTVV.

The V and J genes are TRBV7-2 and TRBJ2-7, with TRBD2 matching 12 bases. This CDR3 contains 14 residues. The J segment lost 7 bases and the V segment lost 6 bases, leaving 7 bases of the junction unmatched. The germline V gene encodes CDR1 SGHTA and CDR2 FQGNSA. The DNA for the CDR3 is TGTGCCAGCAGGACTAGCGGGGGTCCTTGGGAGCAGTACTTC. This gives the protein CASRTSGGPWEQYF.

This clonotype was counted between two and nine times. The chain recombines TRBV6-2 or TRBV6-3 with TRBJ1-5, with D unclear. V dropped 2 bases and J dropped 2 bases, with 7 bases sitting between them. This CDR3 spans 14 amino acids. Germline V lookup: CDR1 MNHEY, CDR2 SVGEGT. The CDR3 reads CASSYGSGNQPQHF. In nucleotides, the CDR3 is TGTGCCAGCAGTTACGGGTCCGGCAATCAGCCCCAGCATTTT.

The rearrangement uses TRBV19 and TRBJ1-5; D is unresolved. This CDR3 is 13 amino acids long. The germline V gene encodes CDR1 LNHDA and CDR2 SQIVND (reference sequence). The V end was cut by 7 bases, the J end by 0 bases, with 7 bases between. The CDR3 spells CASTDFSNQPQHF. The CDR3 bases are TGTGCCAGTACCGATTTTAGCAATCAGCCCCAGCATTTT.

The chain has TRBV4-2 and TRBJ2-3, with 8 bases identical to TRBD2. V trimming: 0 bases; J trimming: 0 bases; junction bases outside the gene matches: 2. Germline V CDR1 and CDR2: LGHNA, YNFKEQ. There are 16 residues in the CDR3. CDR3 sequence (DNA): TGTGCCAGCAGCCAAGATCGGGGGGGCAGCACAGATACGCAGTATTTT. Translating it yields CASSQDRGGSTDTQYF.

This clonotype was observed a handful of times. This chain links TRBV4-3 with TRBJ1-2; D remains ambiguous. The length of the CDR3 is 14 residues. Germline CDR1 LGHNA, CDR2 YSLEER. V lost 0 bases and J lost 7, with 12 bases in between. The CDR3 here is CASSQDFGEPGYTF. The CDR3 coding sequence is TGCGCCAGCAGCCAAGATTTTGGGGAGCCTGGCTACACCTTC.

The V gene is TRBV27, the J gene TRBJ2-7; D may be TRBD1 (6 bases). V was trimmed by 4 bases and J by 3 bases, leaving 10 bases between them. This CDR3 is 13 amino acids long. CDR1 is MNHEY, CDR2 SMNVEV, per germline (reference sequence). The CDR3: CASSSQGIYEQYF. CDR3 nucleotide sequence: TGTGCCAGCAGTTCGCAGGGGATCTACGAGCAGTACTTC.

The chain carries TRBV5-6 and TRBJ1-2; 7 positions agree with TRBD1. There are 13 residues in the CDR3. The germline gives CDR1 SGHDT, CDR2 YYEEEE. Trimming took 2 bases from V and 2 from J; bases not matched to a gene: 0. Here the CDR3 reads CASSFRGNYGYTF. The DNA of the CDR3 is TGTGCCAGCAGCTTCAGGGGGAACTATGGCTACACCTTC.

The chain couples TRBV29-1 to TRBJ1-5; possibly TRBD1 for D (6 bases). The CDR3 extends over 13 amino acids. The germline V gene encodes CDR1 SQVTM and CDR2 ANQGSEA. V was clipped by 4 bases and J by 5 bases, with 12 bases between them. The CDR3 sequence: CSVGRGVDQPQHF. The CDR3 DNA is TGCAGCGTTGGTAGGGGGGTGGATCAGCCCCAGCATTTT.

V and J are TRBV7-2 and TRBJ2-2, with D unresolved. The V gene's germline CDR1 is SGHTA and CDR2 FQGNSA. The CDR3 spans 14 residues. With 6 bases removed from V and 0 bases from J, the gap between germline ends came to 8 bases. This CDR3 is CASRIESNTGELFF. The CDR3 DNA sequence: TGTGCCAGCAGGATAGAGTCGAACACCGGGGAGCTGTTTTTT.

Only a few counts were recorded for this clonotype. The V and J genes are TRBV7-9 and TRBJ1-2, with a weak D call TRBD1 (5 bases). CDR1 SEHNR and CDR2 FQNEAQ come from the germline V gene (reference sequence). V was shortened by 0 bases and J by 5 bases, with 10 bases between the two germline ends. This CDR3 spans 14 amino acids. The CDR3 region has the DNA TGTGCCAGCAGCTTAGCGGGCAGGGAATATGGCTACACCTTC. The encoded protein is CASSLAGREYGYTF.

The rearrangement joins TRBV27 to TRBJ2-2; 16 bases are a match to TRBD2. Germline V CDR1 and CDR2: MNHEY, SMNVEV (reference sequence). This CDR3 region has 18 residues. V lost 5 bases, J lost 1 base, and 4 bases stayed unmatched. This CDR3 is CASSHGTSGGVNTGELFF. Written as DNA, the CDR3 is TGTGCCAGCAGTCATGGGACTAGCGGGGGGGTGAACACCGGGGAGCTGTTTTTT.

The chain carries TRBV11-1 and TRBJ2-5; 8 nucleotides match TRBD1. Germline CDR1 SGHAT, CDR2 FQDESV (reference sequence). CDR3 size: 13 residues. J lost 4 bases, V lost 8 bases, and 6 bases had no gene match. The CDR3 sequence: CASRYGQGETQYF. In nucleotides, the CDR3 is TGTGCCAGCCGATATGGACAGGGAGAGACCCAGTACTTC.

The gene calls are TRBV6-6 and TRBJ1-2; no definite D call. This CDR3 contains 16 residues. The V end was cut by 10 bases, the J end by 6 bases, with 27 bases between. Germline V CDR1 and CDR2: MNHNY, SVGAGI (reference sequence). The CDR3 DNA sequence: TGTGCCACCCAGACATGGGCCAACTCAGAAAGTCATGGCTACACCTTC. Translation: CATQTWANSESHGYTF.

Sample share makes this clonotype medium-sized. The genes are TRBV6-1 and TRBJ2-7; 11 nucleotides match TRBD1. CDR1 and CDR2 (germline): MNHNS, SASEGT. This CDR3 contains 16 residues. V trimming: 1 base; J trimming: 6 bases; junction bases outside the gene matches: 8. DNA of the CDR3: TGTGCCAGCAGTGAAGAAGCCGGGACAGGGGGAGTCGAGCAGTACTTC. This translates into CASSEEAGTGGVEQYF.

This clonotype was found a few times. The rearrangement links TRBV7-3 to TRBJ2-3; TRBD2 aligns across 8 bases. The junction had 5 bases not matched to a gene; V was cut back by 6 bases and J by 0 bases. CDR1 and CDR2 (germline): SGHTA, FQGTGA. The CDR3 is made up of 15 amino acids. CDR3 region: CASSRGGPSTDTQYF. DNA for the CDR3: TGTGCCAGCAGTCGCGGGGGGCCGAGCACAGATACGCAGTATTTT.

The chain recombines TRBV20-1 with TRBJ2-7; D is possibly TRBD2 (7 bases). The germline V gene encodes CDR1 DFQATT and CDR2 SNEGSKA (reference sequence). CDR3 length equals 15 residues. V lost 6 bases and J 5 bases, leaving 23 bases between the germline ends. The CDR3 loop is CSAQPIGGGPHEQYV. The CDR3 DNA sequence: TGCAGTGCCCAGCCAATTGGGGGGGGCCCCCACGAGCAGTACGTC.

The genes are TRBV12-3 or TRBV12-4 and TRBJ2-7, with D possibly being TRBD2 (6 bases). V was trimmed by 5 bases and J by 0 bases, leaving 11 bases between them. The CDR3 extends over 14 amino acids. The CDR3 DNA is TGTGCCAGCAGTGAAGGAGCGGGCTCCTACGAGCAGTACGTC. This sequence encodes CASSEGAGSYEQYV.

With respect to this clonotype: Compared with germline, one end of the junction differs, possibly owing to a read error. CDR3 residues: CAIKPNDLSNYGYTF. Here the CDR3 DNA reads TGTGCTATCAAACCAAACGATCTTTCTAACTATGGCTACACCTTC. The chain carries TRBV10-3 and TRBJ1-2, with unresolved D. Germline V gene data show CDR1 as ENHRY and CDR2 as SYGVKD. This CDR3 region has 15 residues.

The chain links TRBV13 to TRBJ1-1, with 9 bases aligning to TRBD1. Unmatched junction bases numbered 14, after V lost 5 bases and J lost 10 bases. The CDR3 loop spans 15 amino acids. Germline V CDR1 and CDR2: PRHDT, FYEKMQ (reference sequence). CDR3 sequence (DNA): TGTGCCAGCAGCCAACTACAGACAGGGGGAAGGGTAGCTTTCTTT. Encoded protein: CASSQLQTGGRVAFF. The full variable domain, completed using reference TRBV13 and TRBJ1-1, is AAGVIQSPRHLIKEKRETATLKCYPIPRHDTVYWYQQGPGQDPQFLISFYEKMQSDKGSIPDRFSAQQFSDYHSELNMSSLELGDSALYFCASSQLQTGGRVAFFGQGTRLTVV.